Shown below are 28 T cell receptor beta chains from a single sample sequenced in a study of siplizumab effects on memory and regulatory T cells. Profiled with immunoSEQ multiplex PCR; TCRdb holds only in-frame clones, not every one. The data contain about 69,000 clones, approximately 88% of them singletons. Sequencing was performed on Tregs sorted from blood. The source of these receptors is a human donor in good health.

This clone was detected only a few times. Other DNA sequences of this sample code for an identical CDR3. The chain is built from TRBV18 and TRBJ2-7; 8 bases map to TRBD2. The CDR3 extends over 14 amino acids. Germline-derived CDR1 and CDR2 are KGHSH and LQKENI. The trim removed 1 base at V and 3 bases at J, leaving 2 bases unmatched. The CDR3 here is CASSPLGRDYEQYF. CDR3 coding DNA: TGTGCCAGCTCACCACTCGGGAGGGACTACGAGCAGTACTTC.

The rearrangement joins TRBV28 to TRBJ2-1; TRBD2 agrees at 9 bases. Looked up from germline, CDR1 is MDHEN and CDR2 is SYDVKM. Trimming cost V 6 bases and J 15 bases; bases outside gene matches: 12. The CDR3 spans 13 residues. The CDR3 DNA follows: TGTGCCAGCAGCCCCCCGCGGGAGGGCAAGGGGTTCTTC. Translating gives CASSPPREGKGFF. Full variable domain (remainder filled in from reference TRBV28 and TRBJ2-1): DVKVTQSSRYLVKRTGEKVFLECVQDMDHENMFWYRQDPGLGLRLIYFSYDVKMKEKGDIPEGYSVSREKKERFSLILESASTNQTSMYLCASSPPREGKGFFGPGTRLTVL.

This clone appeared a few times. V usage is TRBV7-9 and J usage is TRBJ2-5; D possibly matches TRBD1 or TRBD2 (5 bases each). Germline V gene sequence: CDR1 SEHNR, CDR2 FQNEAQ (reference sequence). This CDR3 comprises 16 residues. V was shortened by 1 base and J by 2 bases, with 14 bases between the two germline ends. The CDR3 bases are TGTGCCAGCAGCTTAGGGGGGTCAGGTACACAAGAGACCCAGTACTTC. It specifies CASSLGGSGTQETQYF.

This chain connects TRBV7-2 to TRBJ1-2; 12 bases are a match to TRBD1. The CDR3 totals 15 residues. The V gene end was trimmed by 4 bases and the J gene end by 7 bases; junction bases not matched to a gene: 7. Germline CDR1 SGHTA, CDR2 FQGNSA. Here the CDR3 reads CASSSRDRGRIGYTF. CDR3 nucleotides: TGTGCCAGCAGCTCCCGGGACAGGGGGCGAATTGGCTACACCTTC.

The chain links TRBV7-2 to TRBJ2-3; D unclear. Germline CDR1 and CDR2: SGHTA and FQGNSA. V was shortened by 5 bases and J by 6 bases, with 15 bases between the two germline ends. The CDR3 runs 14 residues. The CDR3 here is CASSHATPQDTQYF. DNA of the CDR3: TGTGCCAGCAGCCATGCTACACCACAGGATACGCAGTATTTT.

Only a few counts were recorded for this clone. This chain uses TRBV19 with TRBJ1-5; no reliable D call. Looked up from germline, CDR1 is LNHDA and CDR2 is SQIVND (reference sequence). This CDR3 has 16 residues. V dropped 4 bases and J dropped 9 bases, with 22 bases sitting between them. The CDR3 DNA reads TGTGCCAGTAGTAGGGCCCGGGGTCCTCCGACACGGCCCCAGCATTTT. Amino acid sequence: CASSRARGPPTRPQHF. Full variable domain (remainder filled in from reference TRBV19 and TRBJ1-5): DGGITQSPKYLFRKEGQNVTLSCEQNLNHDAMYWYRQDPGQGLRLIYYSQIVNDFQKGDIAEGYSVSREKKESFPLTVTSAQKNPTAFYLCASSRARGPPTRPQHFGDGTRLSIL.

For this clone: One end of the junction fails to match germline, which may point to a read error. V is TRBV11-3 and J is TRBJ1-2; D may be TRBD1 (5 bases). The CDR3 has 11 amino acids. Germline assignment: CDR1 SGHNT and CDR2 YENEEA. This CDR3 is CASSDPGTIDF. The CDR3 bases are TGTGCCAGCAGCGACCCCGGGACGATCGACTTC.

V usage is TRBV15 and J usage is TRBJ1-5, with unresolved D. The CDR3 runs to 15 residues. V was trimmed by 0 bases and J by 6 bases, leaving 12 bases between them. Germline V lookup: CDR1 LNHNV, CDR2 YYDKDF (reference sequence). The CDR3 loop reads CATSRDLRAGQPQHF. For the CDR3, the DNA is TGTGCCACCAGCAGAGATTTGAGGGCGGGTCAGCCCCAGCATTTT.

In its sample, this clone ranks as medium-sized. This chain joins TRBV19 and TRBJ1-5; weak D call: TRBD1 (6 bases). The germline V and J ends were trimmed by 3 bases and 6 bases, with 15 bases remaining between them. Germline values: CDR1 LNHDA, CDR2 SQIVND (reference sequence). The CDR3 spans 15 residues. In DNA form, the CDR3 reads TGTGCCAGTAGTATTGAGGGGGTAAGTCGTCAGCCCCAGCATTTT. Residues: CASSIEGVSRQPQHF.

For this clone: This sample also contains other DNA sequences that code for the same CDR3. The gene calls are TRBV7-9 and TRBJ1-1; D gene uncertain. This CDR3 has 13 amino acids. Trimming took off 5 bases at V and 0 bases at J, with 7 bases between the two ends. The germline CDR1 and CDR2 sequences are SEHNR and FQNEAQ (reference sequence). CDR3 DNA sequence: TGTGCCAGCAGCCCCACCCTGAACACTGAAGCTTTCTTT. It encodes CASSPTLNTEAFF. Supplemented by reference TRBV7-9 and TRBJ1-1, the full variable domain reads DTGVSQNPRHKITKRGQNVTFRCDPISEHNRLYWYRQTLGQGPEFLTYFQNEAQLEKSRLLSDRFSAERPKGSFSTLEIQRTEQGDSAMYLCASSPTLNTEAFFGQGTRLTVV.

The rearrangement uses TRBV19 and TRBJ1-5; D is unresolved. The germline gives CDR1 LNHDA, CDR2 SQIVND (reference sequence). This CDR3 spans 15 amino acids. V was trimmed by 1 base and J by 4 bases, leaving 11 bases between them. CDR3 protein: CASSIAPGRNQPQHF. The CDR3 nucleotides are TGTGCCAGTAGTATAGCCCCTGGTCGGAATCAGCCCCAGCATTTT.

On this clone itself: Other DNA sequences in this sample translate to the same CDR3. The chain links TRBV7-9 to TRBJ2-7; no reliable D call. The germline gives CDR1 SEHNR, CDR2 FQNEAQ (reference sequence). V was pared by 2 bases and J by 1 base, with 0 bases between. This CDR3 comprises 11 residues. In DNA, the CDR3 is TGTGCCAGCAGCTTATCCTACGAGCAGTACTTC. Its translation is CASSLSYEQYF.

This clone appeared once. The chain recombines TRBV11-3 with TRBJ2-3; 8 bases fit TRBD1. CDR1 and CDR2 (germline): SGHNT, YENEEA. The CDR3 length is 15 residues. Trimming took 3 bases from V and 4 from J; bases not matched to a gene: 6. CDR3 coding DNA: TGTGCCAGCAGCTTGGGGACAGGTGTCGCAGATACGCAGTATTTT. Protein product: CASSLGTGVADTQYF.

The chain uses TRBV7-3 and TRBJ2-1; TRBD2 agrees at 7 bases. Germline V gives CDR1 SGHTA, CDR2 FQGTGA. Trimming cost V 8 bases and J 3 bases; bases outside gene matches: 1. The CDR3 contains 12 residues. The CDR3 protein is CASGRVYNEQFF. The CDR3, as DNA: TGTGCCAGCGGGAGGGTCTACAATGAGCAGTTCTTC.

V usage is TRBV6-1 and J usage is TRBJ1-3, with TRBD1 as a possible D gene (6 bases). Looked up from germline, CDR1 is MNHNS and CDR2 is SASEGT. V lost 6 bases to trimming and J lost 5 bases, with 17 bases between them. The CDR3 runs to 15 residues. The CDR3 DNA reads as TGTGCCAGCAGGGCGGGACAAAATAGACGAAACACCATATATTTT. It codes for CASRAGQNRRNTIYF.

This clone was observed a few times. The rearrangement uses TRBV10-3 and TRBJ2-5; a weak D match, TRBD2 (5 bases). Germline loops: CDR1 ENHRY, CDR2 SYGVKD. Between the trimmed V and J ends, which lost 6 bases and 5 bases, there was a span of 13 bases. The CDR3 length is 13 residues. DNA for the CDR3: TGTGCCATCAGGGACTCCTCGGGGGAGACCCAGTACTTC. Translated, it gives CAIRDSSGETQYF.

This chain links TRBV2 with TRBJ2-7; unclear D gene. The CDR3 consists of 11 residues. V was shortened by 7 bases and J by 4 bases, with 8 bases between the two germline ends. Germline V lookup: CDR1 SNHLY, CDR2 FYNNEI. The CDR3 DNA reads TGTGCCAGCACCAGGATGTACGAGCAGTACTTC. Its translation is CASTRMYEQYF.

V usage is TRBV27 and J usage is TRBJ2-1, with D possibly matching TRBD2 (6 bases). Germline-derived CDR1 and CDR2 are MNHEY and SMNVEV (reference sequence). The CDR3 spans 16 residues. Trimming removed 1 base at V and 5 bases at J, with 15 bases between. The CDR3 coding sequence is TGTGCCAGCAGTTTATGGGGGATAGCGGCTAACAATGAGCAGTTCTTC. Amino acids: CASSLWGIAANNEQFF.

This rearrangement joins TRBV19 to TRBJ2-2; D not certain. Germline loops: CDR1 LNHDA, CDR2 SQIVND (reference sequence). Trimming shortened V by 3 bases and J by 2 bases, and 10 bases separated the two germline ends. This CDR3 is 15 amino acids long. CDR3 residues: CASSMPGTNTGELFF. CDR3 DNA: TGTGCCAGTAGTATGCCCGGAACAAACACCGGGGAGCTGTTTTTT.

This clone was picked up a small number of times. V and J are TRBV6-5 and TRBJ1-5; D is perhaps TRBD1 (6 bases). The CDR3 covers 13 residues. CDR1 is MNHEY, CDR2 SVGAGI, per germline. Deletions cut 6 bases from V and 4 bases from J, with 10 bases between. CDR3 sequence (DNA): TGTGCCAGCAGCGGGGGCTGGAATCAGCCCCAGCATTTT. It is translated as CASSGGWNQPQHF.

The V and J genes are TRBV19 and TRBJ1-1, with D hard to call. Trimming took off 5 bases at V and 1 base at J, with 8 bases between the two ends. From germline, CDR1 is LNHDA and CDR2 SQIVND (reference sequence). The CDR3 sequence is 13 residues long. The CDR3 reads CASSGRGNTEAFF. The CDR3, as DNA: TGTGCCAGTAGTGGGCGGGGGAACACTGAAGCTTTCTTT.

The CDR3 sequence is CASSPPRDRGTYEQYF. The CDR3 bases are TGTGCCAGCTCCCCTCCCCGGGACAGGGGTACCTACGAGCAGTACTTC. V and J are TRBV18 and TRBJ2-7; 10 positions agree with TRBD1. The CDR3 has 16 residues. V was clipped by 6 bases and J by 2 bases; unmatched bases: 10. CDR1 is KGHSH and CDR2 is LQKENI in the germline V gene.

The sample holds a few counts of this clone. The V call is TRBV10-1, the J call TRBJ2-7; unclear D gene. CDR1 and CDR2 from the germline V gene are WNHNN and SYGVQD (reference sequence). The CDR3 loop spans 14 amino acids. Trimming shortened V by 6 bases and J by 0 bases, and 12 bases separated the two germline ends. CDR3 DNA: TGCGCCAGCAGCGCGAGGCCGAACTCCTACGAGCAGTACTTC. This translates into CASSARPNSYEQYF.

V and J are TRBV19 and TRBJ1-1, with D possibly matching TRBD1 (5 bases). V was shortened by 8 bases and J by 4 bases, with 17 bases between the two germline ends. CDR3 length: 14 residues. Germline V gene sequence: CDR1 LNHDA, CDR2 SQIVND (reference sequence). CDR3 coding DNA: TGTGCCAGTTTCACCCGAGGGGCGGCCACTGAAGCTTTCTTT. Residues: CASFTRGAATEAFF.

The gene calls are TRBV27 and TRBJ2-1; perhaps TRBD2 as D (5 bases). Trimming cost V 4 bases and J 7 bases, with 14 bases left between them. The CDR3 has 14 residues. Looked up from germline, CDR1 is MNHEY and CDR2 is SMNVEV (reference sequence). DNA for the CDR3: TGTGCCAGCAGTTCGGCGCGGCGGGTGAATGAGCAGTTCTTC. Its protein is CASSSARRVNEQFF.

This chain links TRBV27 with TRBJ1-5, with 9 bases matching TRBD1. Germline-derived CDR1 and CDR2 are MNHEY and SMNVEV (reference sequence). CDR3 length: 15 amino acids. Unmatched junction bases numbered 6, after V lost 6 bases and J lost 3 bases. The CDR3 DNA sequence: TGTGCCAGCAGGTCAACAGGGGGCCTCAATCAGCCCCAGCATTTT. Its protein product is CASRSTGGLNQPQHF.

This sequence joins TRBV11-3 and TRBJ2-2; D possibly corresponds to TRBD1 (6 bases). With 5 bases removed from V and 6 bases from J, the gap between germline ends came to 16 bases. Looked up from germline, CDR1 is SGHNT and CDR2 is YENEEA. This CDR3 has 15 residues. CDR3 residues: CASSHRASGAGELFF. The CDR3, as DNA: TGTGCCAGCAGCCACAGGGCCTCAGGAGCCGGGGAGCTGTTTTTT.

The J gene is TRBJ2-1, the V gene TRBV19; no clear D. Trimming removed 6 bases from V and 0 bases from J, with 15 bases in between. The CDR3 sequence is 16 residues long. CDR1 is LNHDA and CDR2 is SQIVND in the germline V gene (reference sequence). CDR3 sequence: CASRRGAVSSYNEQFF. CDR3 DNA sequence: TGTGCCAGTAGACGAGGCGCGGTTTCCTCCTACAATGAGCAGTTCTTC.